These 29 T cell receptor beta chains came from one sample sequenced in a study of T cell repertoires in cytomegalovirus infection. TCRdb used MiXCR to reprocess the reads, holding one entry per CDR3 protein. Altogether under 200,000 distinct CDR3 sequences are present, 9.5% being singletons, with the ten largest covering about 4.2%. The sequenced material came from PBMCs. The receptor set was obtained from a human donor in good health (CMV status not recorded). Some clones in this sample may be carry-over from other donors' samples.

At least ten counts were recorded for this clonotype. V usage is TRBV7-2 and J usage is TRBJ2-7, with D unresolved. CDR1 SGHTA and CDR2 FQGNSA come from the germline V gene. V was clipped by 1 base and J by 5 bases, with 3 bases between them. This CDR3 is 11 amino acids long. CDR3 sequence reads: CASSLVHEQYF. The DNA for the CDR3 is TGTGCCAGCAGCTTAGTCCACGAGCAGTACTTC.

CDR3 in DNA: TGCGCCAGCAGCCAAGAGGCCTCCCTCAACAATGAGCAGTTCTTC. It translates to CASSQEASLNNEQFF. The rearrangement joins TRBV4-3 to TRBJ2-1, with no clear D. Per the germline V gene, CDR1 is LGHNA and CDR2 is YSLEER. Trimming shortened V by 0 bases and J by 5 bases, and 11 bases separated the two germline ends. This CDR3 has 15 amino acids.

This clonotype was seen repeatedly, ten times or more. This chain uses TRBV7-2 with TRBJ1-2; no clear D. The CDR3 contains 13 residues. V dropped 2 bases and J dropped 6 bases, with 10 bases sitting between them. Germline assignment: CDR1 SGHTA and CDR2 FQGNSA. For the CDR3, the DNA is TGTGCCAGCAGCTTAAATGTCGGGGATGGCTACACCTTC. Amino acids: CASSLNVGDGYTF.

The chain combines TRBV19 with TRBJ1-2; D is ambiguous. The CDR3 totals 14 residues. CDR1 and CDR2 (germline): LNHDA, SQIVND (reference sequence). The ends were cut back, 5 bases at V and 3 bases at J, with 13 bases in the middle. Here the CDR3 DNA reads TGTGCCAGTAGTGCGATAAGGACGGACTATGGCTACACCTTC. It translates to CASSAIRTDYGYTF.

This clonotype has a count of ten or more. V usage is TRBV6-5 and J usage is TRBJ2-1; 10 bases are a match to TRBD1. J was trimmed by 4 bases and V by 2 bases; bases with no gene match: 5. CDR3 length: 16 residues. Germline CDR1 and CDR2: MNHEY and SVGAGI. The CDR3 nucleotides read TGTGCCAGCAGTTACCCCGGACAGGGGGTTTACAATGAGCAGTTCTTC. Its translation: CASSYPGQGVYNEQFF.

This chain links TRBV5-5 with TRBJ2-1; 9 nucleotides line up with TRBD2. Germline V CDR1 and CDR2: SGHKS, YYEKEE (reference sequence). With V trimmed by 5 bases and J by 7 bases, 13 bases remained unmatched. The CDR3 spans 16 residues. CDR3 sequence: CASSYPGTSPENEQFF. The CDR3 nucleotides are TGTGCCAGCAGTTACCCCGGGACTAGCCCGGAGAATGAGCAGTTCTTC.

This clonotype was seen only a few times. V usage is TRBV11-2 and J usage is TRBJ2-5, with D unclear. V was trimmed by 0 bases and J by 5 bases, leaving 16 bases between them. Germline CDR1 reads SGHAT; CDR2 reads FQNNGV. This CDR3 comprises 16 residues. CDR3 in amino acids: CASSLDWAPGTETQYF. Here the CDR3 DNA reads TGTGCCAGCAGCTTAGATTGGGCGCCTGGAACGGAGACCCAGTACTTC. Together with reference TRBV11-2 and TRBJ2-5, the CDR3 gives the full variable domain: EAGVAQSPRYKIIEKRQSVAFWCNPISGHATLYWYQQILGQGPKLLIQFQNNGVVDDSQLPKDRFSAERLKGVDSTLKIQPAKLEDSAVYLCASSLDWAPGTETQYFGPGTRLLVL.

The V gene is TRBV2, the J gene TRBJ2-2, with a tentative D call TRBD1 (7 bases). Trimming left V 6 bases short and J 7 bases short, with 18 bases between. Germline V gene data show CDR1 as SNHLY and CDR2 as FYNNEI. CDR3 size: 15 residues. The CDR3 loop is CASSGGQRLGGELFF. The CDR3 nucleotides are TGTGCCAGCAGCGGGGGACAGCGGCTAGGCGGGGAGCTGTTTTTT.

In this sample, this clonotype turned up many times. The CDR3 loop is CASSWPYAGNGYTF. The CDR3 DNA reads as TGTGCCAGCAGTTGGCCTTACGCCGGGAATGGCTACACCTTC. The rearrangement links TRBV12-3 or TRBV12-4 to TRBJ1-2; D gene ambiguous. CDR3 length: 14 residues. Trimming removed 4 bases from V and 6 bases from J, with 15 bases in between.

This sequence joins TRBV11-2 and TRBJ2-1, with 12 bases lining up with TRBD2. Germline-derived CDR1 and CDR2 are SGHAT and FQNNGV. This CDR3 is built from 17 residues. With 5 bases clipped from V and 1 base from J, the junction kept 6 bases outside the gene matches. Written as DNA, the CDR3 is TGTGCCAGCAGCCTCCGAGGGACTAGCGGGTCCTACAATGAGCAGTTCTTC. It codes for CASSLRGTSGSYNEQFF.

This clonotype appeared many times. This chain links TRBV4-3 with TRBJ2-2; the D call may be TRBD1 or TRBD2 (5 bases each). The germline CDR1 and CDR2 sequences are LGHNA and YSLEER. The CDR3 loop spans 14 amino acids. The V end was cut by 3 bases, the J end by 3 bases, with 8 bases between. CDR3 region: CASSQGTHTGELFF. CDR3 DNA sequence: TGCGCCAGCAGCCAGGGGACCCACACCGGGGAGCTGTTTTTT.

This clonotype was seen ten or more times. The chain has TRBV2 and TRBJ2-7, with D hard to call. The CDR3 covers 13 residues. Germline CDR1 and CDR2: SNHLY and FYNNEI. Trimming pared 10 bases from V and 4 bases from J, leaving 17 bases between. The chain's CDR3 is CAITKSDSYEQYF. CDR3 nucleotides: TGTGCCATAACAAAGTCAGACTCTTACGAGCAGTACTTC.

This clonotype was picked up many times. The gene calls are TRBV7-2 and TRBJ1-2; D call uncertain. Deletions cut 0 bases from V and 8 bases from J, with 19 bases between. From germline, CDR1 is SGHTA and CDR2 FQGNSA. The CDR3 loop spans 16 amino acids. CDR3 region: CASSLALFAGSMGYTF. The CDR3 nucleotides read TGTGCCAGCAGCTTAGCGCTATTTGCAGGTTCTATGGGCTACACCTTC.

The table lists this clonotype with many counts. V usage is TRBV7-2 and J usage is TRBJ2-3, with 8 bases aligning to TRBD2. Per the germline V gene, CDR1 is SGHTA and CDR2 is FQGNSA. The CDR3 length is 15 residues. V lost 4 bases to trimming and J lost 3 bases; unmatched junction nucleotides: 6. The CDR3 sequence: CASSSSGSRTDTQYF. CDR3 nucleotides: TGTGCCAGCAGCTCCAGCGGGAGTCGGACAGATACGCAGTATTTT.

Ten or more counts support this clonotype. The J gene is TRBJ2-5, the V gene TRBV7-2; D remains unclear. Germline loops: CDR1 SGHTA, CDR2 FQGNSA. Trimming took off 2 bases at V and 1 base at J, with 8 bases between the two ends. The CDR3 runs to 14 residues. The CDR3 DNA sequence: TGTGCCAGCAGCTTACGGGTTCTCCAAGAGACCCAGTACTTC. It yields the protein CASSLRVLQETQYF.

This clonotype was seen ten or more times. The chain uses TRBV7-8 and TRBJ1-1; 7 bases are shared with TRBD1. This CDR3 comprises 14 residues. J was trimmed by 0 bases and V by 8 bases; bases with no gene match: 6. Germline CDR1 and CDR2: SGHVS and FQNEAQ. The CDR3 loop is CASGQALMNTEAFF. In DNA form, the CDR3 reads TGTGCCAGCGGACAGGCTCTCATGAACACTGAAGCTTTCTTT. The full variable domain, in which reference TRBV7-8 and TRBJ1-1 provide the parts outside the CDR3, is GAGVSQSPRYKVAKRGQDVALRCDPISGHVSLFWYQQALGQGPEFLTYFQNEAQLDKSGLPSDRFFAERPEGSVSTLKIQRTQQEDSAVYLCASGQALMNTEAFFGQGTRLTVV.

This clonotype was observed at least ten times. The gene calls are TRBV7-9 and TRBJ2-1; D gene uncertain. Germline CDR1 SEHNR, CDR2 FQNEAQ (reference sequence). CDR3 length equals 13 residues. V lost 0 bases and J 9 bases, leaving 9 bases between the germline ends. The CDR3 sequence: CASSLAAGSEQFF. The CDR3 region has the DNA TGTGCCAGCAGCTTAGCGGCAGGAAGTGAGCAGTTCTTC.

This clonotype was observed many times. The V gene is TRBV2, the J gene TRBJ1-1; possibly TRBD1 for D (6 bases). This CDR3 has 16 residues. The germline V gene has CDR1 SNHLY and CDR2 FYNNEI. Deletions cut 1 base from V and 1 base from J, with 13 bases between. DNA for the CDR3: TGTGCCAGCAGTGAAGTTTCAGGGGCCGGGAACACTGAAGCTTTCTTT. Translating it yields CASSEVSGAGNTEAFF.

This clonotype occurred many times. This rearrangement joins TRBV7-2 to TRBJ2-2; D is ambiguous. Germline lookup yields CDR1 SGHTA and CDR2 FQGNSA. The CDR3 has 12 residues. The germline V and J ends were trimmed by 6 bases and 4 bases, with 6 bases remaining between them. The CDR3 DNA reads TGTGCCAGCAGGGAGTCCACCGGGGAGCTGTTTTTT. Translating gives CASRESTGELFF.

V usage is TRBV28 and J usage is TRBJ2-7; 8 nucleotides agree with TRBD1. This CDR3 has 13 amino acids. J gave up 4 bases and V 7 bases, and 6 bases lay outside the gene matches. The germline gives CDR1 MDHEN, CDR2 SYDVKM. For the CDR3, the DNA is TGTGCCAGCACCGTCGGACAGGGTTACGAGCAGTACTTC. It is translated as CASTVGQGYEQYF.

This clonotype was observed a handful of times. The genes are TRBV10-3 and TRBJ2-1; tentatively, D is TRBD2 (5 bases). The CDR3 loop spans 16 amino acids. In germline, CDR1 is ENHRY, CDR2 SYGVKD. V was trimmed by 6 bases and J by 4 bases, leaving 19 bases between them. CDR3 in amino acids: CAIRNVRETGYNEQFF. The CDR3 DNA is TGTGCCATCAGAAATGTCCGAGAGACGGGGTACAATGAGCAGTTCTTC.

This clonotype was counted ten times or more. The chain carries TRBV7-2 and TRBJ2-1; D is unclear. Germline-derived CDR1 and CDR2 are SGHTA and FQGNSA. Trimming shortened V by 1 base and J by 6 bases, and 10 bases separated the two germline ends. The CDR3 length is 14 residues. The CDR3 DNA reads TGTGCCAGCAGCTTAGTTGCCGTCAGCAATGAGCAGTTCTTC. Protein: CASSLVAVSNEQFF.

This clonotype occurred a few times. The CDR3 sequence: CSGVKNTEAFF. The DNA for the CDR3 is TGCAGCGGGGTGAAGAACACTGAAGCTTTCTTT. The chain couples TRBV29-1 to TRBJ1-1; D call uncertain. The CDR3 spans 11 residues. The V gene lost 7 bases and the J gene lost 1 base, with 7 bases spanning the gap. CDR1 and CDR2 from the germline V gene are SQVTM and ANQGSEA.

This clonotype showed up many times. The junction departs from germline at one end; a sequencing error may be responsible. The chain joins TRBV5-1 to TRBJ2-1; TRBD2 matches at 16 bases. This CDR3 region has 15 residues. CDR1 SGHRS and CDR2 YFSETQ come from the germline V gene. The CDR3 nucleotides are TGCGCCAGCAGCCCGGAGGGACTAGCGGGAGGGCTTTTCGCCTTC. Encoded protein: CASSPEGLAGGLFAF.

This clonotype was seen more than once but under ten times. This rearrangement joins TRBV5-6 to TRBJ1-1; perhaps TRBD1 as D (6 bases). V shed 4 bases and J shed 6 bases, with 19 bases lying between them. The germline gives CDR1 SGHDT, CDR2 YYEEEE. This CDR3 region has 15 residues. The CDR3 DNA is TGTGCCAGCAGCCCGACGGGGGGGGCGACCCCTGAAGCTTTCTTT. This gives the protein CASSPTGGATPEAFF.

The table lists this clonotype with a few counts. The chain has TRBV20-1 and TRBJ2-5; D is undetermined. The V end was cut by 6 bases, the J end by 2 bases, with 13 bases between. CDR3 size: 13 residues. CDR1 and CDR2 from the germline V gene are DFQATT and SNEGSKA (reference sequence). The CDR3 region has the DNA TGCAGTGCACCCGGAGAACGGCAAGAGACCCAGTACTTC. It specifies CSAPGERQETQYF.

This clonotype showed up just a few times. The chain joins TRBV4-3 to TRBJ1-2; no reliable D call. There are 13 residues in the CDR3. The germline V and J ends were trimmed by 1 base and 4 bases, with 7 bases remaining between them. Germline-derived CDR1 and CDR2 are LGHNA and YSLEER. CDR3: CASSQVGLYGYTF. In DNA, the CDR3 is TGCGCCAGCAGCCAAGTGGGTCTCTATGGCTACACCTTC.

This clonotype was seen more than once but under ten times. The chain uses TRBV10-3 and TRBJ1-2; 9 nucleotides align to TRBD1. The CDR3 covers 15 residues. The germline V gene encodes CDR1 ENHRY and CDR2 SYGVKD. V lost 4 bases and J lost 3; bases outside the gene matches: 6. CDR3 nucleotides: TGTGCCATCAGTGTTACCGGGACAGGGTACTATGGCTACACCTTC. Translating gives CAISVTGTGYYGYTF.

Ten or more counts support this clonotype. The J gene is TRBJ2-7, the V gene TRBV7-2, with 9 bases matching TRBD2. Germline CDR1 reads SGHTA; CDR2 reads FQGNSA. The CDR3 spans 15 residues. V shed 5 bases, J shed 3 bases, and the junction held 8 bases outside the gene matches. The CDR3 DNA reads as TGTGCCAGCAGCCGCATAGCGGGAGTGTTCTACGAGCAGTACTTC. It codes for CASSRIAGVFYEQYF. Variable domain in full (rest from reference TRBV7-2 and TRBJ2-7): GAGVSQSPSNKVTEKGKDVELRCDPISGHTALYWYRQSLGQGLEFLIYFQGNSAPDKSGLPSDRFSAERTGGSVSTLTIQRTQQEDSAVYLCASSRIAGVFYEQYFGPGTRLTVT.